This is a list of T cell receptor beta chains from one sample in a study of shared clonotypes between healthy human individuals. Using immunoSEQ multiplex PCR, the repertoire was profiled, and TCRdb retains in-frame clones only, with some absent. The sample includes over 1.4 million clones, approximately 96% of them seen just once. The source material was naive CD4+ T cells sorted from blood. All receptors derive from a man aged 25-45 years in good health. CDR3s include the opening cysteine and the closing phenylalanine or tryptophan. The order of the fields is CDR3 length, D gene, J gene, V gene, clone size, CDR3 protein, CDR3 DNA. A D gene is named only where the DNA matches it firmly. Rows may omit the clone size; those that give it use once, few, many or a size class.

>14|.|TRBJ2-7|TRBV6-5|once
CASSYGGRIYEQYF
TGTGCCAGCAGTTACGGGGGACGGATCTACGAGCAGTACTTC
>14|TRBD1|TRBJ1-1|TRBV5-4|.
CASSRGQGRTEAFF
TGTGCCAGCAGCCGAGGACAGGGACGAACTGAAGCTTTCTTT
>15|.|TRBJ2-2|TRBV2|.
CASSDDSANTGELFF
TGTGCCAGCAGTGATGACAGCGCGAACACCGGGGAGCTGTTTTTT
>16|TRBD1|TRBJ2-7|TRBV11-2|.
CASSLSVGTGGNEQYF
TGTGCCAGCAGCTTATCAGTCGGGACAGGGGGCAACGAGCAGTACTTC
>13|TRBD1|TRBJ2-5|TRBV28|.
CASSWDREETQYF
TGTGCCAGCAGTTGGGACAGGGAAGAGACCCAGTACTTC
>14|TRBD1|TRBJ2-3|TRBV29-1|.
CSVEPNRGSNTQYF
TGCAGCGTTGAACCTAACAGGGGGTCGAATACGCAGTATTTT
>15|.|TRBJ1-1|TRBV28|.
CASSHYRPSRTEAFF
TGTGCCAGCAGCCATTACAGGCCCTCGAGGACTGAAGCTTTCTTT
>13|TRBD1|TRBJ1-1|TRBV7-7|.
CASSADRGTEAFF
TGTGCCAGCAGCGCCGACAGGGGGACTGAAGCTTTCTTT
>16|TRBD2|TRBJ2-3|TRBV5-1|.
CASSPASGSSTDTQYF
TGCGCCAGCAGCCCCGCTAGCGGTTCTAGCACAGATACGCAGTATTTT
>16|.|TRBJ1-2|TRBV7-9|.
CASSLDVAGVNYGYTF
TGTGCCAGCAGCTTAGACGTTGCGGGGGTTAACTATGGCTACACCTTC
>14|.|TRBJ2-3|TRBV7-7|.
CASSREFATDTQYF
TGTGCTAGCAGCCGGGAATTTGCCACAGATACGCAGTATTTT
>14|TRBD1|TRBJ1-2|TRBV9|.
CASSLRTRGLGYTF
TGTGCCAGCAGCCTTCGGACTAGGGGGCTTGGCTACACCTTC
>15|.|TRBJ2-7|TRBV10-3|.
CAISESTRARYEQYF
TGTGCCATCAGTGAGTCGACTCGGGCGAGATACGAGCAGTACTTC
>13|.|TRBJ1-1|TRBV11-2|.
CASSPNGRMKAFF
TGTGCCAGCAGCCCGAACGGGAGAATGAAAGCTTTCTTT
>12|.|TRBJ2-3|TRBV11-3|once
CASSLYASTQYF
TGTGCCAGCAGCTTATATGCCTCTACGCAGTATTTT
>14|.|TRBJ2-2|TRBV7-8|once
CASRQEDRTGELFF
TGTGCCAGCAGGCAGGAAGATCGCACCGGGGAGCTGTTTTTT
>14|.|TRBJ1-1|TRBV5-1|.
CASSFRAGDTEAFF
TGCGCCAGCAGCTTCAGGGCGGGGGACACTGAAGCTTTCTTT